Ten or more counts support the clone carrying this T cell receptor (beta chain). Indicated time point: newly diagnosed GD, antithyroid drugs for less than 3 months. The TCR library was made from RNA extracted from PBMCs. Germline lookup yields CDR1 SGHRS and CDR2 YFSETQ. The J segment lost 5 bases and the V segment lost 0 bases, leaving 4 bases of the junction unmatched. CDR3 length: 14 residues. The data originate from a study of regulatory T cells in long-lasting Graves disease. To make TCR beta libraries, researchers used iRepertoire HTBI primers and Arm-PCR of CDR3 regions. MiXCR, run by TCRdb on the multiplex PCR reads, gives a single entry per CDR3 protein. The sample comprises about 530,000 distinct CDR3 sequences, around 16% of which are singletons, and around 25% rests with the top ten. These records were also assigned to another study, of T cells in Graves' hyperthyroidism and ophthalmopathy. That work contributes: Diagnoses were made from clinical symptoms, serum measures (thyroxine and TRAb), thyroid ultrasound and orbital computed tomography.

V gene TRBV5-1 combines with J gene TRBJ2-7, with 8 bases identical to TRBD1. This receptor was obtained from a middle-aged woman with Graves disease. Material: peripheral blood mononuclear cells (PBMCs), obtained at new diagnosis, from a patient treated with antithyroid drugs. Here the CDR3 reads CASSLEAQGDEQYF. CDR3 DNA: TGCGCCAGCAGCTTGGAGGCACAGGGGGACGAGCAGTACTTC.